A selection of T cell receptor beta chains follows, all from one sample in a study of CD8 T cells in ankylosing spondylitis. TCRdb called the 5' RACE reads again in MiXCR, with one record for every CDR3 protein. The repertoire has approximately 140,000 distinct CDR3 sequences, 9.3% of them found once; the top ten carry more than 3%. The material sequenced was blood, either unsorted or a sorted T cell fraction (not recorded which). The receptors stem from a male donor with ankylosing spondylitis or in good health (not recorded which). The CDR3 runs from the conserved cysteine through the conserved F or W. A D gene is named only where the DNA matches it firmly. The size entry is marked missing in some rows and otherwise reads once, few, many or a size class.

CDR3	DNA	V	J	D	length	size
CSARQVAYGYTF	TGCAGTGCTAGACAGGTCGCCTATGGCTACACCTTC	TRBV20-1	TRBJ1-2	.	12	many
CASSLGPQETQYF	TGTGCCAGCAGCCTGGGACCGCAAGAGACCCAGTACTTC	TRBV5-1	TRBJ2-5	.	13	many
CASSSPRGGYEQYF	TGTGCCAGCAGCTCCCCCAGGGGTGGCTACGAGCAGTACTTC	TRBV7-2	TRBJ2-7	.	14	.
CASTRDVSGWETQYF	TGTGCCAGCACCAGAGACGTTTCAGGGTGGGAGACCCAGTACTTC	TRBV12-3/TRBV12-4	TRBJ2-5	.	15	.
CASSLGTNYEQYF	TGTGCCAGCAGCCTCGGGACCAACTACGAGCAGTACTTC	TRBV6-6	TRBJ2-7	.	13	many
CASSPDGGGYEQYF	TGTGCCAGCAGTCCCGACGGCGGCGGGTACGAGCAGTACTTC	TRBV6-1	TRBJ2-7	.	14	few
CASRKPGGSSNTGELFF	TGTGCCAGTAGAAAACCTGGGGGCAGTTCGAACACCGGGGAGCTGTTTTTT	TRBV19	TRBJ2-2	.	17	.
CASSLANTGTQYF	TGTGCCAGCAGCTTAGCAAATACAGGGACGCAGTATTTT	TRBV7-2	TRBJ2-3	.	13	many
CCADANLRTSGGYEQYF	TGCTGTGCGGACGCTAACCTTAGGACTAGCGGGGGCTACGAGCAGTACTTC	TRBV20-1	TRBJ2-7	TRBD2	17	.
CASSFGREFSTDTQYF	TGTGCCAGCAGCTTCGGGCGGGAGTTCAGCACAGATACGCAGTATTTT	TRBV7-2	TRBJ2-3	TRBD2	16	.
CASSLGLAGSFSYNEQFF	TGTGCCAGCAGCCTAGGACTAGCGGGAAGTTTCTCCTACAATGAGCAGTTCTTC	TRBV11-1	TRBJ2-1	TRBD2	18	many
CASSPLGGREGTQYF	TGTGCCAGCAGCCCGCTCGGGGGACGAGAAGGGACCCAGTACTTC	TRBV3-1	TRBJ2-5	.	15	.
CASSPDRINYGYTF	TGTGCCAGCAGCCCGGACAGGATTAACTATGGCTACACCTTC	TRBV4-2	TRBJ1-2	TRBD1	14	many
CASSLGQAGNQPQHF	TGTGCCAGCAGCTTGGGACAGGCGGGTAATCAGCCCCAGCATTTT	TRBV5-5	TRBJ1-5	.	15	few
CASSLELTSYEQYF	TGTGCCAGCAGCTTAGAACTAACTTCTTACGAGCAGTACTTC	TRBV7-2	TRBJ2-7	.	14	many
CASSLQANREQYF	TGTGCCAGCAGTTTGCAAGCGAATAGGGAGCAGTACTTC	TRBV6-5	TRBJ2-7	.	13	many
CSGGEGPRNTEAFF	TGCAGCGGTGGAGAGGGACCCCGCAACACTGAAGCTTTCTTT	TRBV29-1	TRBJ1-1	.	14	.
CAISVAGLAGYNEQFF	TGTGCCATCAGTGTGGCCGGACTAGCGGGATACAATGAGCAGTTCTTC	TRBV10-3	TRBJ2-1	TRBD2	16	many
CASSQDGSRRINEQFF	TGCGCCAGCAGCCAAGACGGTAGCCGAAGGATAAATGAGCAGTTCTTC	TRBV4-3	TRBJ2-1	.	16	.
CASSVGILNTGELFF	TGTGCCAGCAGCGTCGGGATCCTGAACACCGGGGAGCTGTTTTTT	TRBV9	TRBJ2-2	.	15	many
CASSPTPQGLNTEAFF	TGTGCCAGCAGCCCCACCCCCCAGGGACTGAACACTGAAGCTTTCTTT	TRBV7-9	TRBJ1-1	.	16	few
CSASIGGRGQETQYF	TGCAGTGCTAGTATAGGCGGGAGGGGTCAAGAGACCCAGTACTTC	TRBV20-1	TRBJ2-5	TRBD2	15	many
CASSLSAYNEQFF	TGTGCCAGCAGCCTAAGCGCGTACAATGAGCAGTTCTTC	TRBV7-2	TRBJ2-1	.	13	many
CSARPGAGELFF	TGCAGTGCCCGCCCGGGCGCCGGGGAGCTGTTTTTT	TRBV20-1	TRBJ2-2	.	12	few
CASSSGLLEAQFF	TGTGCCAGCAGCTCGGGACTCCTTGAGGCGCAGTTCTTC	TRBV7-8	TRBJ2-1	.	13	few
CSARDLMGATTDTQYF	TGCAGTGCTAGAGATCTGATGGGAGCAACCACAGATACGCAGTATTTT	TRBV20-1	TRBJ2-3	.	16	.
CASTSNRGKPLHF	TGTGCCAGCACCTCAAACCGTGGTAAACCCCTCCACTTT	TRBV27	TRBJ1-6	.	13	.
CAISESNRPGGLFSNQPQHF	TGTGCCATCAGTGAGTCTAATAGACCTGGAGGGCTTTTTAGCAATCAGCCCCAGCATTTT	TRBV10-3	TRBJ1-5	.	20	many
CASRLRGTQLLEQFF	TGTGCCAGCAGACTTAGGGGTACTCAACTCCTGGAGCAGTTCTTC	TRBV7-2	TRBJ2-1	.	15	.
CASSRTGGTRASRGLFF	TGTGCCAGCAGCCGGACAGGCGGGACTAGGGCTTCAAGGGGGCTGTTTTTT	TRBV28	TRBJ2-2	.	17	many
CASRSMGNTGELFF	TGTGCCAGCCGTTCTATGGGGAACACCGGGGAGCTGTTTTTT	TRBV5-5	TRBJ2-2	.	14	many
CASSHMNTEAFF	TGTGCCAGCAGTCATATGAACACTGAAGCTTTCTTT	TRBV12-3/TRBV12-4	TRBJ1-1	.	12	many
CASSPVGTSGRNEQFF	TGTGCCAGCAGTCCCGTCGGGACTAGCGGGAGGAATGAGCAGTTCTTC	TRBV12-3/TRBV12-4	TRBJ2-1	TRBD2	16	many
CASGTSGRGLVEQFF	TGTGCCAGCGGAACTAGCGGGAGGGGACTGGTTGAGCAGTTCTTC	TRBV4-2	TRBJ2-1	TRBD2	15	few
CSVEGGDSNQPQHF	TGCAGCGTTGAAGGGGGGGATAGCAATCAGCCCCAGCATTTT	TRBV29-1	TRBJ1-5	.	14	many
CSAPLKTVLSGDTEAFF	TGCAGTGCTCCCCTAAAGACAGTACTAAGTGGGGACACTGAAGCTTTCTTT	TRBV20-1	TRBJ1-1	.	17	.
CSARDSRRPPYEQYF	TGCAGTGCTAGAGATTCGAGACGCCCGCCTTACGAGCAGTACTTC	TRBV20-1	TRBJ2-7	.	15	many
CASSQESQLGEKLFF	TGTGCCAGCAGCCAAGAGTCCCAATTGGGGGAAAAACTGTTTTTT	TRBV14	TRBJ1-4	.	15	.
CASNRGSPDIQYF	TGTGCCAGCAATAGAGGGAGCCCGGACATTCAGTACTTC	TRBV6-2/TRBV6-3	TRBJ2-4	.	13	few
CASSPDGTGGGEQYF	TGCGCCAGCAGCCCCGACGGGACAGGGGGCGGCGAGCAGTACTTC	TRBV5-1	TRBJ2-7	TRBD1	15	few
CSVGTRDITDTQYF	TGCAGCGTTGGGACCCGGGACATCACAGATACGCAGTATTTT	TRBV29-1	TRBJ2-3	.	14	.
CSARPGQGKQPQHF	TGCAGTGCCCGTCCGGGACAGGGGAAGCAGCCCCAGCATTTT	TRBV20-1	TRBJ1-5	TRBD1	14	many
CASSLPPGLAGGPVRETQYF	TGTGCCAGCAGTTTACCCCCGGGACTAGCGGGAGGGCCGGTTCGGGAGACCCAGTACTTC	TRBV28	TRBJ2-5	TRBD2	20	.
CASSGLAGGHSEQFF	TGCGCCAGCAGCGGTCTAGCGGGGGGACACAGTGAGCAGTTCTTC	TRBV5-1	TRBJ2-1	TRBD2	15	.
CASSSRTGGLNEQFF	TGTGCCAGCAGCTCCAGGACAGGGGGCTTAAATGAGCAGTTCTTC	TRBV11-2	TRBJ2-1	TRBD1	15	.
CASSPLFSQRNTGELFF	TGTGCCAGCAGCCCATTATTTTCACAGCGGAACACCGGGGAGCTGTTTTTT	TRBV7-9	TRBJ2-2	.	17	.